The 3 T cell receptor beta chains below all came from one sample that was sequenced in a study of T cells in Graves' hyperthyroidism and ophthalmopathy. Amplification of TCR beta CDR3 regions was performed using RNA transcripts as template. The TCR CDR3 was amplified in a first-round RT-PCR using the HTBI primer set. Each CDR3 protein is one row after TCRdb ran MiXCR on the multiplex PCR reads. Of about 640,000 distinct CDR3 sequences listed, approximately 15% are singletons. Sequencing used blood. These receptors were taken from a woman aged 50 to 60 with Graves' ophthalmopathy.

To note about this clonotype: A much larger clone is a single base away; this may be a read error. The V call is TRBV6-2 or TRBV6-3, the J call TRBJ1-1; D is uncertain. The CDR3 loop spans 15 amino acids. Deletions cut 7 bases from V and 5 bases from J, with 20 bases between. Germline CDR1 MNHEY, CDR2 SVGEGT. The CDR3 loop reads CASINTPPGGTEAFF. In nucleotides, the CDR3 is TGTGCCAGCATTAACACCCCGCCGGGAGGGACTGAAGCTTTCTTT.

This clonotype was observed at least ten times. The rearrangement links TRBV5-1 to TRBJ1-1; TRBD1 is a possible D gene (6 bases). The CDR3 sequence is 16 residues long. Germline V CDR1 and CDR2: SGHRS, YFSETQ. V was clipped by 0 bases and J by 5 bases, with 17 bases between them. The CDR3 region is CASSLGAGGLSTEAFF. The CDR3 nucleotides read TGCGCCAGCAGCTTGGGTGCCGGGGGGCTGAGTACTGAAGCTTTCTTT.

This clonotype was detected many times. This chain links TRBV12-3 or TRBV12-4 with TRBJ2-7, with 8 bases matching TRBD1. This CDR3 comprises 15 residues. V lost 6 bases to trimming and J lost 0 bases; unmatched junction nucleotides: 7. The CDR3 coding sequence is TGTGCCAGCAGGCGGACAGGGTCATACTCCTACGAGCAGTACTTC. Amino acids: CASRRTGSYSYEQYF.